Described below is a single T cell receptor beta chain sequence and its context. It lacks a known antigen. No base quality information exists; no much larger clone differs at one position. This specimen's treatment or condition label, per the study, means: live attenuated yellow fever vaccine strain. At each blood-draw timepoint, two biological replicates of bulk PBMCs were obtained. A standard Ficoll-Paque protocol was used to isolate PBMCs from peripheral blood. RNA was extracted with TriZol from bulk PBMCs, CD4 and CD8 fractions, and dextramer-positive and dextramer-negative fractions. As encoded in the germline V gene (reference sequence), CDR1 is DFQATT while CDR2 is SNEGSKA. V is pared back by 3 bases and J by 4 bases, with 9 bases lying between the germline termini. The CDR3 runs 12 amino acids, cysteine and phenylalanine included. Only the CDR3 part of the read is kept: 36 bases, read in frame from the first base.

This record comes from a study of T cells after yellow fever vaccination (dated by TCRdb to between 2019 and 2020). Background for the entire study: Libraries from fractions with low cell numbers were prepared with the SMART-Seq v4 Ultra Low Input RNA kit. To track T-cell clones before and after primary and booster YFV17D yellow fever vaccination, bulk TCR alpha and beta repertoires were sequenced longitudinally. Two healthy male donors, one aged 18 to 30 and one aged 30 to 40 years, made up the cohort. Blood was drawn at multiple timepoints before and after primary and secondary immunization, with bulk PBMC replicates and cell subsets isolated. Study-wide conclusions, independent of this receptor: The study included only a couple of donors, which limits how far the findings can be generalized. After the booster, most of the clones that had expanded following primary vaccination were detected again (about 95% of CD4 and 80% to 90% of CD8), which suggests that memory was broadly maintained. The secondary T-cell response was weaker than the primary response but faster, peaking on day 5 instead of day 15. A small share of clonotypes occurred in both CD4 and CD8 compartments, likely arising from convergent recombination. Because abundant contaminating clonotypes from the bulk population could be contained in FACS-sorted repertoires, computational filtering was required.

TCR cDNA was made using 5'RACE template switching, a step that added a universal primer site and unique molecular identifiers. Priming of cDNA synthesis was performed from both the TCR alpha and TCR beta constant segments. Library amplification involved two PCR steps, and the second step added sample barcodes and sequencing adapters. Libraries were sequenced on Illumina HiSeq 2500 (2x100 bp) or NovaSeq (2x150 bp). The paper's data handling went like this. MIGEC was used to demultiplex reads and collapse the reads into UMI consensus sequences, and MiXCR was used for V(D)J alignment. Vaccine-responding clonotypes were defined with edgeR using replicate PBMC samples, requiring FDR below 0.01 and a log2 fold change above 5 up to day 15. Each bulk clonotype received a CD4 or CD8 identity based on whether the sequenced CD4 or CD8 repertoire contained that clonotype at higher abundance. The raw public reads went through TCRdb reprocessing: fastp at Q25, MiXCR clone calling, in-frame beta chains kept. CDR3 protein sequences are deduplicated, and each keeps its most common genes and DNA. TCRdb, not the original authors, processed these V and J calls. Counted in this sample were about 500,000 distinct CDR3 sequences; 17% of them appeared once. 17% of the sample lies in the top ten.

Here the chain combines TRBV20-1 and TRBJ1-2; the D gene is unclear. This receptor was obtained from a man between 18 and 35 years old who received the YFV17D yellow fever vaccine. Sequencing used PBMCs, obtained 4 to 6 days after the first yellow fever vaccination. At the DNA level, the sequence is TGCAGTGCTAGGGCAGGCGCCTATGGCTACACCTTC. This codes for CSARAGAYGYTF.